What follows are 32 T cell receptor beta chains derived from one specimen sequenced in a study of human T cells and chemical hapten exposure. Using its own MiXCR run on the RACE reads, TCRdb lists one record per CDR3 protein. The top ten clones hold just over 2.5% of a sample with 300,000 to 450,000 distinct CDR3 sequences, roughly 5.3% of them seen once. The time point: pre-sensitization, week 0. The treatment here: therapeutic diphenylcyclopropenone sensitization with weekly scalp DPC. The sample was whole blood, taken in connection with sensitization to the hapten diphenylcyclopropenone (DPC). All receptors come from a woman aged 50 to 60 with alopecia areata. Some clones in this sample may be carry-over from other donors' samples.

This clonotype has at least ten counts. This chain joins TRBV9 and TRBJ2-1; D gene unclear. Germline lookup yields CDR1 SGDLS and CDR2 YYNGEE. The CDR3 totals 14 residues. The V and J ends lost 0 bases and 6 bases respectively, with 10 bases between them. In DNA form, the CDR3 reads TGTGCCAGCAGCGTAGCGAGAGCAGGCAATGAGCAGTTCTTC. Protein product: CASSVARAGNEQFF.

This sequence joins TRBV27 and TRBJ1-1; 7 bases are shared with TRBD1. The V gene's germline CDR1 is MNHEY and CDR2 SMNVEV (reference sequence). V was clipped by 5 bases and J by 4 bases; unmatched bases: 4. This CDR3 region has 13 residues. The chain's CDR3 is CASSKGASTEAFF. CDR3 coding DNA: TGTGCCAGCAGTAAGGGGGCGAGCACTGAAGCTTTCTTT.

This clonotype was detected ten times or more. The chain couples TRBV27 to TRBJ2-3; TRBD2 matches at 12 bases. CDR1 and CDR2 from the germline V gene are MNHEY and SMNVEV (reference sequence). The CDR3 runs to 15 residues. Trimming took 3 bases from V and 5 from J; bases not matched to a gene: 3. This chain's CDR3 is CASSFGLAGLDTQYF. The CDR3 DNA sequence: TGTGCCAGCAGTTTCGGACTAGCGGGGTTAGATACGCAGTATTTT.

This clonotype was recorded a few times. The chain combines TRBV2 with TRBJ2-5; D not certain. The V and J ends lost 3 bases and 2 bases respectively, with 10 bases between them. Germline CDR1 is SNHLY and CDR2 is FYNNEI. This CDR3 is 14 amino acids long. CDR3 nucleotide sequence: TGTGCCAGCAGTGAGGGCAGATATCAAGAGACCCAGTACTTC. It translates to CASSEGRYQETQYF.

This clonotype was seen at least ten times. This rearrangement joins TRBV19 to TRBJ1-4; 8 bases fit TRBD1. Germline values: CDR1 LNHDA, CDR2 SQIVND (reference sequence). This CDR3 is 16 amino acids long. With V trimmed by 5 bases and J by 0 bases, 5 bases remained unmatched. CDR3 amino acids: CASSGHRGSTNEKLFF. CDR3 in DNA: TGTGCCAGTAGTGGCCACAGGGGGTCAACTAATGAAAAACTGTTTTTT.

This clonotype was recorded many times. At one end, the junction sequence differs from germline, possibly due to a read error. V and J are TRBV24-1 and TRBJ2-7; TRBD1 matches at 9 bases. This CDR3 comprises 12 residues. Germline V gene data show CDR1 as KGHDR and CDR2 as SFDVKD. CDR3 sequence reads: CATSDRGTGLIF. Written as DNA, the CDR3 is TGTGCCACCAGTGATCGCGGGACAGGGTTGATTTTC.

This clonotype was found a few times. Germline is not matched at one junction end, which may reflect a read error. The J gene is TRBJ2-7, the V gene TRBV4-1; no firm D call. This CDR3 has 14 amino acids. Germline V gene sequence: CDR1 MGHRA, CDR2 YSYEKL. CDR3 amino acids: CASSKDMSSYEQYF. The DNA of the CDR3 is TGCGCCAGCAGCAAAGACATGAGCTCCTACGAGCAGTACTTC.

The chain couples TRBV7-2 to TRBJ2-1; 10 bases line up with TRBD1. CDR3 length: 14 residues. The germline CDR1 and CDR2 sequences are SGHTA and FQGNSA. V trimming: 4 bases; J trimming: 9 bases; junction bases outside the gene matches: 6. In nucleotides, the CDR3 is TGTGCCAGCAGCTCACGACAGGGGGCAGGTGAGCAGTTCTTC. Its translation is CASSSRQGAGEQFF.

J is TRBJ2-1 and V is TRBV12-3 or TRBV12-4, with 9 bases identical to TRBD2. Germline trimming cut 5 bases from V and 7 bases from J; bases unmatched to any gene: 6. The CDR3 sequence is 14 residues long. The CDR3 DNA reads TGTGCCAGCAGTATTAGCGGGAGTCATAATGAGCAGTTCTTC. Its protein product is CASSISGSHNEQFF.

This clonotype was counted at least ten times. The rearrangement joins TRBV29-1 to TRBJ1-4; TRBD1 agrees at 8 bases. Germline V gene sequence: CDR1 SQVTM, CDR2 ANQGSEA. J was trimmed by 1 base and V by 4 bases; bases with no gene match: 14. This CDR3 is 18 amino acids long. The CDR3 here is CSVVGLDRDNLTNEKLFF. As DNA, the CDR3 is TGCAGCGTTGTTGGTCTGGACAGGGATAACTTAACTAATGAAAAACTGTTTTTT.

This clonotype was observed many times. This rearrangement joins TRBV4-1 to TRBJ2-1; 8 bases are shared with TRBD1. Trimming removed 6 bases from V and 2 bases from J; junction bases left unmatched: 6. This CDR3 is built from 15 residues. Germline CDR1 reads MGHRA; CDR2 reads YSYEKL. CDR3 amino acids: CASRRQGPPYNEQFF. As DNA, the CDR3 is TGCGCCAGCAGGCGACAGGGGCCTCCCTACAATGAGCAGTTCTTC.

This chain links TRBV12-5 with TRBJ1-2, with a tentative D call TRBD1 (5 bases). The CDR3 length is 14 residues. Trimming removed 6 bases at V and 0 bases at J, with 11 bases between. Germline V lookup: CDR1 LGHNT, CDR2 FRNRAP. The CDR3 loop is CASGGTDTNYGYTF. The CDR3 bases are TGTGCTAGTGGGGGGACGGATACTAACTATGGCTACACCTTC. Drawing the rest from reference TRBV12-5 and TRBJ1-2, the complete variable domain is DARVTQTPRHKVTEMGQEVTMRCQPILGHNTVFWYRQTMMQGLELLAYFRNRAPLDDSGMPKDRFSAEMPDATLATLKIQPSEPRDSAVYFCASGGTDTNYGYTFGSGTRLTVV.

In its sample, this clonotype was seen many times. The V gene is TRBV5-6, the J gene TRBJ2-7; tentative D call: TRBD2 (5 bases). Germline values: CDR1 SGHDT, CDR2 YYEEEE. The ends were cut back, 0 bases at V and 4 bases at J, with 17 bases in the middle. CDR3 length equals 16 residues. The chain's CDR3 is CASSLGVAPIGYEQYF. CDR3 bases: TGTGCCAGCAGCTTGGGGGTAGCGCCGATCGGATACGAGCAGTACTTC.

The genes are TRBV18 and TRBJ2-1; 11 bases map to TRBD2. Trimming at V came to 1 base and at J to 5 bases, leaving 1 base not matched to a gene. From germline, CDR1 is KGHSH and CDR2 LQKENI. This CDR3 has 15 amino acids. CDR3 region: CASSPLAGGNNEQFF. DNA for the CDR3: TGTGCCAGCTCACCACTAGCGGGAGGGAACAATGAGCAGTTCTTC.

The chain recombines TRBV7-9 with TRBJ1-1; D is unclear. The ends were cut back, 7 bases at V and 1 base at J, with 7 bases in the middle. This CDR3 has 12 residues. Per germline, CDR1 SEHNR and CDR2 FQNEAQ (reference sequence). DNA for the CDR3: TGTGCCAGCATTATTTCGAACACTGAAGCTTTCTTT. As protein: CASIISNTEAFF. Using reference TRBV7-9 and TRBJ1-1 for the parts outside the CDR3, the full variable domain is DTGVSQNPRHKITKRGQNVTFRCDPISEHNRLYWYRQTLGQGPEFLTYFQNEAQLEKSRLLSDRFSAERPKGSFSTLEIQRTEQGDSAMYLCASIISNTEAFFGQGTRLTVV.

The rearrangement links TRBV20-1 to TRBJ1-1, with a weak D call TRBD1 (5 bases). V was trimmed by 2 bases and J by 1 base, leaving 8 bases between them. This CDR3 contains 13 residues. Per germline, CDR1 DFQATT and CDR2 SNEGSKA (reference sequence). CDR3 DNA: TGCAGTGCTAGACGAGGGGAGAACACTGAAGCTTTCTTT. It is translated as CSARRGENTEAFF.

The chain recombines TRBV6-5 with TRBJ1-5; no definite D call. Per germline, CDR1 MNHEY and CDR2 SVGAGI. Trimming removed 7 bases at V and 0 bases at J, with 7 bases between. The CDR3 runs 13 residues. DNA for the CDR3: TGTGCCAGCACCCCCGCTAGCAATCAGCCCCAGCATTTT. Translated, it gives CASTPASNQPQHF.

This clonotype was observed a handful of times. V is TRBV27 and J is TRBJ1-2; a weak D match, TRBD1 (5 bases). V lost 4 bases, J lost 5 bases, and 17 bases lay in between. This CDR3 has 15 amino acids. The germline gives CDR1 MNHEY, CDR2 SMNVEV (reference sequence). The CDR3 spells CASSSPVAGHYGYTF. The CDR3 DNA is TGTGCCAGCAGTTCGCCTGTGGCAGGGCATTATGGCTACACCTTC.

The CDR3: CSASDNNEQFF. The DNA for the CDR3 is TGCAGTGCTAGTGACAACAATGAGCAGTTCTTC. The gene calls are TRBV20-1 and TRBJ2-1; D unresolved. Germline V gene sequence: CDR1 DFQATT, CDR2 SNEGSKA (reference sequence). The V end was cut by 3 bases, the J end by 5 bases, with 5 bases between. The CDR3 totals 11 residues.

With regard to this clonotype: This may come from a read error, since a much larger clone is one base off. The chain has TRBV20-1 and TRBJ2-7; D is perhaps TRBD2 (5 bases). Per the germline V gene, CDR1 is DFQATT and CDR2 is SNEGSKA (reference sequence). V was trimmed by 4 bases and J by 1 base, leaving 23 bases between them. This CDR3 has 17 residues. CDR3 residues: CSATDYLGAVVSYEQYF. The CDR3 DNA reads TGCAGTGCTACCGACTACCTCGGAGCGGTAGTATCCTACGAGCAGTACTTC.

This clonotype was recorded many times. This chain links TRBV6-5 with TRBJ2-3; D is perhaps TRBD1 or TRBD2 (5 bases each). This CDR3 contains 15 residues. V lost 5 bases and J 0 bases, leaving 12 bases between the germline ends. The V gene's germline CDR1 is MNHEY and CDR2 SVGAGI. CDR3 protein: CASSRGDLSTDTQYF. The CDR3 DNA is TGTGCCAGCAGTCGAGGGGACCTTAGCACAGATACGCAGTATTTT.

This clonotype was seen a handful of times. This chain uses TRBV2 with TRBJ1-1; no reliable D call. CDR1 and CDR2 (germline): SNHLY, FYNNEI. The CDR3 covers 13 residues. Trimming pared 6 bases from V and 0 bases from J, leaving 8 bases between. The CDR3 nucleotides read TGTGCCAGCAGAGGACGGCTGAACACTGAAGCTTTCTTT. Amino acid sequence: CASRGRLNTEAFF.

This clonotype was observed a handful of times. The chain links TRBV9 to TRBJ1-6; D ambiguous. With 0 bases removed from V and 10 bases from J, the gap between germline ends came to 11 bases. This CDR3 contains 14 residues. In germline, CDR1 is SGDLS, CDR2 YYNGEE. The CDR3 coding sequence is TGTGCCAGCAGCGTAGTCACCGCCGGGTCACCCCTCCACTTT. Protein product: CASSVVTAGSPLHF.

This clonotype was observed at least ten times. This chain uses TRBV28 with TRBJ1-1; possible D gene TRBD1, 6 bases. This CDR3 comprises 11 residues. Germline CDR1 is MDHEN and CDR2 is SYDVKM. Trimming took off 3 bases at V and 10 bases at J, with 9 bases between the two ends. The CDR3 is CASSFLGGAFF. CDR3 bases: TGTGCCAGCAGTTTCTTAGGGGGAGCTTTCTTT.

This clonotype was observed at least ten times. The rearrangement uses TRBV7-7 and TRBJ2-5, with 10 bases lining up with TRBD1. Trimming at V came to 5 bases and at J to 2 bases, leaving 2 bases not matched to a gene. Germline CDR1 SSHAT, CDR2 FNYEAQ (reference sequence). The CDR3 extends over 14 amino acids. CDR3 DNA sequence: TGTGCCAGCAGCAAGGACAGGGGGCAAGAGACCCAGTACTTC. It yields the protein CASSKDRGQETQYF.

The rearrangement joins TRBV14 to TRBJ2-3; D remains unclear. Germline lookup yields CDR1 SGHDN and CDR2 FVKESK. V was clipped by 1 base and J by 0 bases, with 14 bases between them. The CDR3 is made up of 17 amino acids. DNA of the CDR3: TGTGCCAGCAGCCAAGGACGGAAATCGCGGAGCACAGATACGCAGTATTTT. This encodes CASSQGRKSRSTDTQYF.

This clonotype came up many times. At one of its ends the junction is not consistent with the germline gene, which may arise from a read error. This chain connects TRBV12-3 or TRBV12-4 to TRBJ1-1; D might be TRBD1 (6 bases). The CDR3 extends over 14 amino acids. The DNA for the CDR3 is TGTGCCAGCAGTCCTGGGGGGCTGAAAACTGAAGCTTTCTTT. It yields the protein CASSPGGLKTEAFF.

At least ten counts were recorded for this clonotype. The V call is TRBV10-3, the J call TRBJ2-2, with 7 nucleotides matching TRBD2. Unmatched junction bases numbered 4, after V lost 5 bases and J lost 1 base. The CDR3 sequence is 15 residues long. In germline, CDR1 is ENHRY, CDR2 SYGVKD. The CDR3 DNA follows: TGTGCCATCAGTCTGCGCGGGGGGAACACCGGGGAGCTGTTTTTT. It codes for CAISLRGGNTGELFF.

This clonotype was seen repeatedly, ten times or more. This sequence joins TRBV20-1 and TRBJ2-7; 12 bases align to TRBD2. The V gene end was trimmed by 5 bases and the J gene end by 4 bases; junction bases not matched to a gene: 6. This CDR3 contains 14 residues. The germline V gene has CDR1 DFQATT and CDR2 SNEGSKA (reference sequence). This CDR3 is CSALGLAGRYEQYF. CDR3 sequence (DNA): TGCAGTGCTCTCGGACTAGCGGGGAGATACGAGCAGTACTTC.

This clonotype was seen many times. The V and J genes are TRBV5-1 and TRBJ2-1, with D unclear. Trimming left V 10 bases short and J 0 bases short, with 11 bases between. Germline-derived CDR1 and CDR2 are SGHRS and YFSETQ. The CDR3 loop spans 13 amino acids. The CDR3 sequence: CASAGTSYNEQFF. The CDR3 nucleotides are TGCGCCTCCGCAGGTACCTCCTACAATGAGCAGTTCTTC.

This clonotype was found a few times. The chain joins TRBV10-3 to TRBJ1-1; maybe TRBD1 (5 bases). The CDR3 contains 16 residues. CDR1 is ENHRY, CDR2 SYGVKD, per germline. V lost 0 bases to trimming and J lost 6 bases, with 17 bases between them. The CDR3 sequence: CAISESGRGQFPEAFF. DNA for the CDR3: TGTGCCATCAGTGAGTCGGGCCGCGGACAATTCCCTGAAGCTTTCTTT.

This clonotype was counted between two and nine times. The chain uses TRBV6-6 and TRBJ2-6, with D hard to call. The V and J ends lost 0 bases and 2 bases respectively, with 11 bases between them. From germline, CDR1 is MNHNY and CDR2 SVGAGI (reference sequence). The CDR3 has 17 amino acids. The CDR3 sequence: CASSYSGRVAGANVLTF. In DNA form, the CDR3 reads TGTGCCAGCAGTTACTCCGGAAGGGTAGCTGGGGCCAACGTCCTGACTTTC.